These 6 T cell receptor beta chains came from one sample sequenced in a study of T cell repertoires in cytomegalovirus infection. Their antigens are not known. TCRdb re-called the reads through MiXCR, storing one row per CDR3 protein. Of about 890,000 distinct CDR3 sequences in the sample, approximately 30% were seen once. The sequencing here drew on cultured CD8+ T cells from PBMCs, taken from culture after CMV antigen stimulation. Every receptor here comes from a human donor in good health (CMV status not recorded). Some clones in this sample may be carry-over from other donors' samples.

The table lists this clonotype with a few counts. In DNA, the CDR3 is TGTGCCAGCAGTCCGACAGGGTTGGATGGCTACACCTTC. Translated, it gives CASSPTGLDGYTF. The gene calls are TRBV27 and TRBJ1-2; 7 bases map to TRBD1. The germline V gene encodes CDR1 MNHEY and CDR2 SMNVEV (reference sequence). Losses at the gene ends were 5 bases for V and 6 bases for J; bases not matched to a gene: 6. The CDR3 has 13 amino acids.

The chain has TRBV6-1 and TRBJ2-1, with 7 bases matching TRBD2. Germline trimming cut 5 bases from V and 3 bases from J; bases unmatched to any gene: 7. The CDR3 covers 15 residues. CDR1 MNHNS and CDR2 SASEGT come from the germline V gene. The CDR3 region has the DNA TGTGCCAGCAGTCATCTGGCGGGGGACTACAATGAGCAGTTCTTC. It is translated as CASSHLAGDYNEQFF.

This clonotype was observed a handful of times. The chain carries TRBV29-1 and TRBJ2-3; D might be TRBD1 (6 bases). The V end was cut by 0 bases, the J end by 3 bases, with 16 bases between. The CDR3 runs to 16 residues. Germline V gene data show CDR1 as SQVTM and CDR2 as ANQGSEA. The chain's CDR3 is CSVEDFESGVTDTQYF. DNA of the CDR3: TGCAGCGTTGAAGACTTCGAATCAGGGGTTACAGATACGCAGTATTTT.

This clonotype was counted many times. This chain links TRBV7-8 with TRBJ2-1; 10 bases align to TRBD1. The CDR3 contains 15 residues. Germline CDR1 SGHVS, CDR2 FQNEAQ. V dropped 3 bases and J dropped 7; count of bases not matched to a gene: 6. The CDR3 DNA reads as TGTGCCAGCAGCTTTATCTGGACAGGGGGTAATGAGCAGTTCTTC. This translates into CASSFIWTGGNEQFF.

Many counts were recorded for this clonotype. The chain carries TRBV6-1 and TRBJ2-1, with 12 bases lining up with TRBD2. Trimming at V came to 8 bases and at J to 8 bases, leaving 22 bases not matched to a gene. Germline V lookup: CDR1 MNHNS, CDR2 SASEGT. This CDR3 has 19 amino acids. The CDR3 DNA sequence: TGTGCCAGCGCTGAGGGGAGGGGACGACTAGCGGGGGCCTCACATGAGCAGTTCTTC. Translating gives CASAEGRGRLAGASHEQFF.

As concerns this clonotype: A junction end diverges from the germline sequence, so it may reflect a read error. This chain joins TRBV6-6 and TRBJ1-1, with 7 positions matching TRBD1. The CDR3 is made up of 14 amino acids. The germline CDR1 and CDR2 sequences are MNHNY and SVGAGI (reference sequence). The CDR3 loop reads CANSARQGYTEAFF. CDR3 DNA sequence: TGTGCCAACAGTGCCAGACAGGGATACACTGAAGCTTTCTTT.